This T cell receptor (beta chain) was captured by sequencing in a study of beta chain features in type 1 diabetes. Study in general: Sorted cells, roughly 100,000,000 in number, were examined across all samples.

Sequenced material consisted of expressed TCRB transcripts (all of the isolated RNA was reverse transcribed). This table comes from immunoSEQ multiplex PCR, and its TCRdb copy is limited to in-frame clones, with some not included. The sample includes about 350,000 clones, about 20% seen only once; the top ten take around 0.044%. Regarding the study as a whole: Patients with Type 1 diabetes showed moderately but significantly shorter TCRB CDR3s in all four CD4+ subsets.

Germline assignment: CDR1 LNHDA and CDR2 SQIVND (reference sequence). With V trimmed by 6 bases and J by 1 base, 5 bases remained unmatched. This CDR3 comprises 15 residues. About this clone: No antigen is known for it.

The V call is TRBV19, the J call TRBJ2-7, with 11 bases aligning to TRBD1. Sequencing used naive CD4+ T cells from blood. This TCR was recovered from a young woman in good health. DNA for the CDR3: TGTGCCAGTAGCCGCGGGACAGGGGGTTCCTACGAGCAGTACTTC. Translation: CASSRGTGGSYEQYF. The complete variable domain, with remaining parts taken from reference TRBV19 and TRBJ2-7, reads DGGITQSPKYLFRKEGQNVTLSCEQNLNHDAMYWYRQDPGQGLRLIYYSQIVNDFQKGDIAEGYSVSREKKESFPLTVTSAQKNPTAFYLCASSRGTGGSYEQYFGPGTRLTVT.